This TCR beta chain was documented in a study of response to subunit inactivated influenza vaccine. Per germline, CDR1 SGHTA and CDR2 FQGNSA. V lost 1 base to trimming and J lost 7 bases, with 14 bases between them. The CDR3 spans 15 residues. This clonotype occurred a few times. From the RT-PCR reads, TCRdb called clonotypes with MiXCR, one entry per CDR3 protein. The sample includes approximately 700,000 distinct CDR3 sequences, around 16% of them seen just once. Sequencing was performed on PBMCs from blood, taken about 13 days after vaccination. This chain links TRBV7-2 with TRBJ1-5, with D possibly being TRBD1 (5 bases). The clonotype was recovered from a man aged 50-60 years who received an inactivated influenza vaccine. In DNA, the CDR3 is TGTGCCAGCAGCTTAGATGGGGGAGTGAGACAGCCCCAGCATTTT. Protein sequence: CASSLDGGVRQPQHF.